A single sample gave rise to the 23 T cell receptor beta chains below, sequenced in a study of PD-L1 blockade in urothelial cancer. Time point denoted: pretreatment peripheral blood. Repertoires were generated with immunoSEQ multiplex PCR, while TCRdb's copy carries only in-frame clones and drops some. Among almost 90,000 clones listed, less than 90% were seen once. Sequences were derived from PBMCs, sampled around atezolizumab (anti-PD-L1) treatment. The receptor source for this set is a man aged 55-75 years with urothelial cancer.

This sequence joins TRBV11-2 and TRBJ2-1, with 10 bases aligning to TRBD2. This CDR3 comprises 16 residues. The germline CDR1 and CDR2 sequences are SGHAT and FQNNGV. V dropped 7 bases and J dropped 7; count of bases not matched to a gene: 13. CDR3 DNA: TGTGCCAGCAACCTTAGGGGAGCGGGGGGGAGTAATGAGCAGTTCTTC. It specifies CASNLRGAGGSNEQFF.

This chain joins TRBV7-2 and TRBJ2-7, with a tentative D call TRBD2 (6 bases). Trimming pared 3 bases from V and 0 bases from J, leaving 12 bases between. The germline V gene encodes CDR1 SGHTA and CDR2 FQGNSA. This CDR3 has 15 amino acids. CDR3 amino acids: CASSLGTSSSYEQYF. The CDR3 nucleotides are TGTGCCAGCAGCTTGGGGACTTCCAGCTCCTACGAGCAGTACTTC.

V usage is TRBV18 and J usage is TRBJ2-5; tentative D call: TRBD1 (5 bases). The CDR3 is 16 amino acids. The germline V gene encodes CDR1 KGHSH and CDR2 LQKENI. Deletions cut 1 base from V and 2 bases from J, with 14 bases between. CDR3 loop: CASSPRLGQGQETQYF. Here the CDR3 DNA reads TGTGCCAGCTCACCACGGTTAGGGCAGGGTCAAGAGACCCAGTACTTC.

CDR3 nucleotide sequence: TGTGCCAGCAGCTTGGGAGGGCGGGGAGGGTACAATGAGCAGTTCTTC. It yields the protein CASSLGGRGGYNEQFF. V and J are TRBV5-4 and TRBJ2-1, with 7 bases aligning to TRBD2. Germline V gene data show CDR1 as SGHNT and CDR2 as YYREEE (reference sequence). This CDR3 is 16 amino acids long. V trimming: 0 bases; J trimming: 4 bases; junction bases outside the gene matches: 7.

The rearrangement links TRBV4-1 to TRBJ1-3; TRBD1 matches at 9 bases. Germline V gives CDR1 MGHRA, CDR2 YSYEKL. Trimming at V came to 3 bases and at J to 3 bases, leaving 6 bases not matched to a gene. The CDR3 runs to 16 residues. CDR3 DNA sequence: TGCGCCAGCAGCCACGTACAGGGGGCGAGTGGAAACACCATATATTTT. As protein: CASSHVQGASGNTIYF.

This clone occurred a few times. Other nucleotide sequences in the sample specify the same CDR3. The chain recombines TRBV29-1 with TRBJ2-7, with TRBD2 matching 11 bases. The trim removed 5 bases at V and 1 base at J, leaving 7 bases unmatched. Germline CDR1 is SQVTM and CDR2 is ANQGSEA. CDR3 size: 15 residues. CDR3 DNA sequence: TGCAGCGTTTGGACCGGGACTAGCGGATCCTACGAGCAGTACTTC. Translated, it gives CSVWTGTSGSYEQYF.

The chain has TRBV6-6 and TRBJ2-7; 9 bases map to TRBD1. V lost 6 bases to trimming and J lost 1 base; unmatched junction nucleotides: 10. CDR1 and CDR2 from the germline V gene are MNHNY and SVGAGI (reference sequence). This CDR3 has 16 amino acids. CDR3 sequence (DNA): TGTGCCAGCAGCCCCGGGTCGGGACAGGGTTCCTACGAGCAGTACTTC. Translated: CASSPGSGQGSYEQYF.

This clone has only a few counts. The gene calls are TRBV28 and TRBJ1-2; 12 positions agree with TRBD1. The V segment lost 6 bases and the J segment 8 bases; nucleotides outside the gene matches: 10. CDR1 is MDHEN and CDR2 is SYDVKM in the germline V gene. The CDR3 length is 15 residues. In DNA, the CDR3 is TGTGCCAGCAGCAACTGGGACAGGGGGCCGGAAGGCTACACCTTC. Translating gives CASSNWDRGPEGYTF.

This clone appeared once. This chain connects TRBV7-2 to TRBJ2-2; 9 bases line up with TRBD2. V gave up 5 bases and J gave up 6 bases; unmatched junction bases: 10. Germline V gene lookup returns CDR1 SGHTA and CDR2 FQGNSA. The CDR3 totals 16 residues. CDR3 sequence: CASSTAGTSRAGELFF. For the CDR3, the DNA is TGTGCCAGCAGCACCGCCGGGACTAGCAGGGCCGGGGAGCTGTTTTTT. Using reference TRBV7-2 and TRBJ2-2 for the parts outside the CDR3, the full variable domain is GAGVSQSPSNKVTEKGKDVELRCDPISGHTALYWYRQSLGQGLEFLIYFQGNSAPDKSGLPSDRFSAERTGGSVSTLTIQRTQQEDSAVYLCASSTAGTSRAGELFFGEGSRLTVL.

The V gene is TRBV28, the J gene TRBJ1-2; 8 nucleotides align to TRBD1. This CDR3 comprises 14 residues. V was pared by 3 bases and J by 4 bases, with 4 bases of the junction left unmatched. CDR1 and CDR2 (germline): MDHEN, SYDVKM. The CDR3 protein is CASSFYQGAYGYTF. The CDR3, as DNA: TGTGCCAGCAGTTTTTATCAGGGGGCCTATGGCTACACCTTC.

The CDR3 bases are TGTGCCACCAGCCTAGTCTTCACCGGGGAGCTGTTTTTT. It specifies CATSLVFTGELFF. This chain joins TRBV15 and TRBJ2-2; D remains unclear. Germline loops: CDR1 LNHNV, CDR2 YYDKDF (reference sequence). The length of the CDR3 is 13 residues. The V end was cut by 5 bases, the J end by 4 bases, with 8 bases between.

V gene TRBV2 combines with J gene TRBJ2-1; D is unresolved. V was pared by 6 bases and J by 0 bases, with 15 bases between. The CDR3 is made up of 16 amino acids. The germline V gene encodes CDR1 SNHLY and CDR2 FYNNEI. CDR3: CASRPPDIYSYNEQFF. The CDR3, as DNA: TGTGCCAGCAGGCCCCCTGACATCTACTCCTACAATGAGCAGTTCTTC. The full variable domain, with the rest looked up from reference TRBV2 and TRBJ2-1, is EPEVTQTPSHQVTQMGQEVILRCVPISNHLYFYWYRQILGQKVEFLVSFYNNEISEKSEIFDDQFSVERPDGSNFTLKIRSTKLEDSAMYFCASRPPDIYSYNEQFFGPGTRLTVL.

The chain couples TRBV7-2 to TRBJ2-4, with D hard to call. This CDR3 is built from 14 residues. V dropped 4 bases and J dropped 0 bases, with 7 bases sitting between them. CDR1 and CDR2 from the germline V gene are SGHTA and FQGNSA. The CDR3 protein is CASSSDIAKNIQYF. CDR3 in DNA: TGTGCCAGCAGCTCCGACATAGCCAAAAACATTCAGTACTTC.

This clone was detected only once. The chain couples TRBV6-1 to TRBJ1-2, with D unresolved. The CDR3 length is 12 residues. Trimming pared 5 bases from V and 2 bases from J, leaving 6 bases between. Germline V lookup: CDR1 MNHNS, CDR2 SASEGT. The CDR3 DNA reads as TGTGCCAGCAGTTCCACAAACTATGGCTACACCTTC. Translated: CASSSTNYGYTF.

This chain joins TRBV5-1 and TRBJ2-1; 7 bases align to TRBD2. Trimming took 0 bases from V and 9 from J; bases not matched to a gene: 6. The CDR3 loop spans 14 amino acids. Germline V gene data show CDR1 as SGHRS and CDR2 as YFSETQ. The CDR3 is CASSLGLATGEQFF. The CDR3 nucleotides read TGCGCCAGCAGCTTGGGACTAGCCACCGGTGAGCAGTTCTTC.

Written as DNA, the CDR3 is TGTGCCAGCAGCTCCCACGACAGGAAGGACTATGGCTACACCTTC. Translation: CASSSHDRKDYGYTF. The chain is built from TRBV6-6 and TRBJ1-2, with TRBD1 as a possible D gene (6 bases). V was trimmed by 6 bases and J by 3 bases, leaving 17 bases between them. This CDR3 contains 15 residues. From germline, CDR1 is MNHNY and CDR2 SVGAGI (reference sequence).

The V and J genes are TRBV7-9 and TRBJ2-7, with 10 positions matching TRBD1. Trimming took 0 bases from V and 6 from J; bases not matched to a gene: 11. CDR1 and CDR2 (germline): SEHNR, FQNEAQ (reference sequence). CDR3 size: 17 residues. The CDR3 DNA is TGTGCCAGCAGCTTAGCTGGTCCGAGGACAGGGGGGTTCGAGCAGTACTTC. It encodes CASSLAGPRTGGFEQYF.

V is TRBV7-2 and J is TRBJ1-2; D remains unclear. CDR1 is SGHTA, CDR2 FQGNSA, per germline. The CDR3 is 13 amino acids. V was cut by 5 bases and J by 1 base, with 8 bases left in between. The CDR3 sequence: CASSLGRNYGYTF. The DNA for the CDR3 is TGTGCCAGCAGCCTGGGCCGTAACTATGGCTACACCTTC.

J is TRBJ1-4 and V is TRBV19; D is undetermined. Germline assignment: CDR1 LNHDA and CDR2 SQIVND (reference sequence). This CDR3 is built from 17 residues. V dropped 3 bases and J dropped 0 bases, with 14 bases sitting between them. In DNA, the CDR3 is TGTGCCAGTAGTATTAGTCCGGGGTCAGCAACTAATGAAAAACTGTTTTTT. Its protein is CASSISPGSATNEKLFF.

This sequence joins TRBV28 and TRBJ2-5; 8 positions agree with TRBD1. V lost 6 bases, J lost 5 bases, and 8 bases stayed unmatched. The CDR3 contains 14 residues. CDR1 is MDHEN and CDR2 is SYDVKM in the germline V gene. CDR3: CASRPGGAWETQYF. In DNA form, the CDR3 reads TGTGCCAGCAGGCCAGGGGGCGCATGGGAGACCCAGTACTTC.

The chain employs TRBV5-1 and TRBJ1-1; D not certain. Trimming took 0 bases from V and 1 from J, leaving 7 bases between them. This CDR3 comprises 14 residues. Germline V CDR1 and CDR2: SGHRS, YFSETQ. This CDR3 reads CASSLVQQNTEAFF. The DNA of the CDR3 is TGCGCCAGCAGCTTGGTACAACAGAACACTGAAGCTTTCTTT.

This rearrangement joins TRBV6-6 to TRBJ2-5; D is possibly TRBD1 (6 bases). V was cut by 7 bases and J by 5 bases, with 20 bases left in between. This CDR3 spans 15 amino acids. Germline V gene lookup returns CDR1 MNHNY and CDR2 SVGAGI (reference sequence). The CDR3 spells CASTLRTGIRETQYF. For the CDR3, the DNA is TGTGCCAGCACCTTACGAACAGGGATTAGGGAGACCCAGTACTTC.

The chain joins TRBV5-1 to TRBJ1-1; TRBD1 agrees at 7 bases. The CDR3 loop spans 15 amino acids. Germline assignment: CDR1 SGHRS and CDR2 YFSETQ. The ends lost 2 bases at V and 0 bases at J; junction bases unmatched: 4. This CDR3 is CASSLGGPLNTEAFF. The CDR3 region has the DNA TGCGCCAGCAGCTTAGGGGGCCCATTGAACACTGAAGCTTTCTTT.